The 9 T cell receptor beta chains given below trace back to one sample, sequenced in a study of blood T cell repertoires in COVID-19. Data came from immunoSEQ multiplex PCR; TCRdb stores just in-frame clones and leaves some out. In the table there are around 370,000 clones, 85% to 90% of which are singletons. The sequencing sample was made of PBMCs or T cells enriched from blood (not recorded which). These TCRs come from a woman under 30 who had recovered from COVID-19.

The chain combines TRBV5-6 with TRBJ2-3; weak D call: TRBD1 (5 bases). Germline V gives CDR1 SGHDT, CDR2 YYEEEE. The CDR3 totals 12 residues. V gave up 4 bases and J gave up 8 bases, with 11 bases separating them. This CDR3 is CASSGIGATQYF. Written as DNA, the CDR3 is TGTGCCAGCAGCGGTATTGGGGCTACGCAGTATTTT.

The chain couples TRBV5-4 to TRBJ1-1; D perhaps matches TRBD1 (5 bases). The CDR3 sequence is 16 residues long. CDR1 and CDR2 (germline): SGHNT, YYREEE (reference sequence). Trimming removed 1 base from V and 4 bases from J, with 17 bases in between. Here the CDR3 DNA reads TGTGCCAGCAGCTTGTCGTCAGTGCTCGGGGGCACTGAAGCTTTCTTT. Translated, it gives CASSLSSVLGGTEAFF.

The chain is built from TRBV6-1 and TRBJ1-5; D may be TRBD1 (6 bases). CDR1 is MNHNS, CDR2 SASEGT, per germline. This CDR3 has 18 amino acids. V lost 2 bases and J 0 bases, leaving 17 bases between the germline ends. This CDR3 reads CASSELTDRIYSNQPQHF. DNA for the CDR3: TGTGCCAGCAGTGAACTCACCGACAGGATTTATAGCAATCAGCCCCAGCATTTT.

This chain uses TRBV2 with TRBJ2-4; 8 bases are shared with TRBD1. This CDR3 is built from 17 residues. Per germline, CDR1 SNHLY and CDR2 FYNNEI. The ends lost 6 bases at V and 0 bases at J; junction bases unmatched: 10. In DNA form, the CDR3 reads TGTGCCAGCAGCCCGGGACAGGTCCTTATAGCCAAAAACATTCAGTACTTC. It specifies CASSPGQVLIAKNIQYF. The whole variable domain, remainder taken from reference TRBV2 and TRBJ2-4, is EPEVTQTPSHQVTQMGQEVILRCVPISNHLYFYWYRQILGQKVEFLVSFYNNEISEKSEIFDDQFSVERPDGSNFTLKIRSTKLEDSAMYFCASSPGQVLIAKNIQYFGAGTRLSVL.

The rearrangement uses TRBV2 and TRBJ2-2; no clear D. The CDR3 consists of 14 residues. From germline, CDR1 is SNHLY and CDR2 FYNNEI. V was clipped by 4 bases and J by 4 bases, with 10 bases between them. This chain's CDR3 is CASSGQVGTGELFF. The DNA of the CDR3 is TGTGCCAGCAGTGGGCAGGTGGGCACCGGGGAGCTGTTTTTT. Full variable domain (remainder filled in from reference TRBV2 and TRBJ2-2): EPEVTQTPSHQVTQMGQEVILRCVPISNHLYFYWYRQILGQKVEFLVSFYNNEISEKSEIFDDQFSVERPDGSNFTLKIRSTKLEDSAMYFCASSGQVGTGELFFGEGSRLTVL.

J is TRBJ2-7 and V is TRBV5-1, with D tentatively TRBD1 (6 bases). V was cut by 4 bases and J by 0 bases, with 20 bases left in between. The germline CDR1 and CDR2 sequences are SGHRS and YFSETQ. The CDR3 has 17 amino acids. This chain's CDR3 is CASSSRGEWDISYEQYF. CDR3 coding DNA: TGCGCCAGCAGCAGCCGTGGCGAATGGGACATCTCCTACGAGCAGTACTTC.

This rearrangement joins TRBV18 to TRBJ2-3; 13 positions match TRBD2. V dropped 3 bases and J dropped 5; count of bases not matched to a gene: 8. The CDR3 totals 17 residues. Germline V CDR1 and CDR2: KGHSH, LQKENI. CDR3 residues: CASSPLLAGGPGDTQYF. In DNA, the CDR3 is TGTGCCAGCTCACCCTTACTAGCGGGGGGGCCTGGAGATACGCAGTATTTT. Drawing the rest from reference TRBV18 and TRBJ2-3, the complete variable domain is NAGVMQNPRHLVRRRGQEARLRCSPMKGHSHVYWYRQLPEEGLKFMVYLQKENIIDESGMPKERFSAEFPKEGPSILRIQQVVRGDSAAYFCASSPLLAGGPGDTQYFGPGTRLTVL.

The chain couples TRBV5-5 to TRBJ2-7; D may be TRBD2 (6 bases). The CDR3 sequence is 14 residues long. Germline assignment: CDR1 SGHKS and CDR2 YYEKEE (reference sequence). Trimming took 5 bases from V and 4 from J, leaving 16 bases between them. CDR3: CASRHQEGRYEQYF. DNA for the CDR3: TGTGCCAGCAGGCATCAGGAGGGGCGGTACGAGCAGTACTTC. Drawing the rest from reference TRBV5-5 and TRBJ2-7, the complete variable domain is DAGVTQSPTHLIKTRGQQVTLRCSPISGHKSVSWYQQVLGQGPQFIFQYYEKEERGRGNFPDRFSARQFPNYSSELNVNALLLGDSALYLCASRHQEGRYEQYFGPGTRLTVT.

The chain carries TRBV6-5 and TRBJ1-2, with 7 bases matching TRBD1. The CDR3 has 14 residues. V lost 8 bases and J lost 5; bases outside the gene matches: 11. Germline loops: CDR1 MNHEY, CDR2 SVGAGI. The CDR3 spells CASLRDSGGYGYTF. CDR3 DNA sequence: TGTGCCAGCCTCCGGGACAGCGGGGGATATGGCTACACCTTC.